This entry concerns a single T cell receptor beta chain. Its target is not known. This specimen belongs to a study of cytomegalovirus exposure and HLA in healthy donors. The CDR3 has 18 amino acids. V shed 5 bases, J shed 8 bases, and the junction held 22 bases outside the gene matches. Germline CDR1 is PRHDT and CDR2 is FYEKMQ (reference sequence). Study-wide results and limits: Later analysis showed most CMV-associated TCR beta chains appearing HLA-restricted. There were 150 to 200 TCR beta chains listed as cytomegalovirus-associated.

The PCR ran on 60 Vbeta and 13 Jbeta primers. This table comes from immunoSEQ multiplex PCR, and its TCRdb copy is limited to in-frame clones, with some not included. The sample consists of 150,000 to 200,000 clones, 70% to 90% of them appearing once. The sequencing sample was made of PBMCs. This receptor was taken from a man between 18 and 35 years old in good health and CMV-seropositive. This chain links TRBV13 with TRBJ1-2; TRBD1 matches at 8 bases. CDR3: CASSILDRDRYEYFGYTF. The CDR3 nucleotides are TGTGCCAGCAGCATCCTCGACCGGGACAGGTACGAGTATTTCGGCTACACCTTC.